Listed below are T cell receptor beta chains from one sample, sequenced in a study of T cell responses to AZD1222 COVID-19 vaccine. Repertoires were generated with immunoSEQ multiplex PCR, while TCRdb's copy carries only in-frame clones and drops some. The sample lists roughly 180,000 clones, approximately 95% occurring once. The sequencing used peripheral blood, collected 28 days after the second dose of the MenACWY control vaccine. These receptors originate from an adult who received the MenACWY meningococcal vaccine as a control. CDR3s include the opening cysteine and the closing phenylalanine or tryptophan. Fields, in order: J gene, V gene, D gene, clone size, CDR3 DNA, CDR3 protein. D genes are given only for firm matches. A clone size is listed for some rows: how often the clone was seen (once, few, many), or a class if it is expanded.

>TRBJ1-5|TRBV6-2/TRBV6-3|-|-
TGTGCCAGCAGTTACTCTGGAGGGAGTAATCAGCCCCAGCATTTT
CASSYSGGSNQPQHF
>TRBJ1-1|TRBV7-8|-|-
TGTGCCAGCAGCGCAAACATCGACAGACCCGAAGCTTTCTTT
CASSANIDRPEAFF
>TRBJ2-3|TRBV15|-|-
TGTGCCACCGCCAGGGGAACCACAGATACGCAGTATTTT
CATARGTTDTQYF
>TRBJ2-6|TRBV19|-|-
TGTGCCAGTACCTCATACGAGACTGGGGCCAACGTCCTGACTTTC
CASTSYETGANVLTF
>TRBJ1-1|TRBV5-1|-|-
TGCGCCAGCAGCTTTGGGGCCCAAGCCCAGAACACTGAAGCTTTCTTT
CASSFGAQAQNTEAFF
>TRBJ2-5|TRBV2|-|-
TGTGTCTGGGGGAGAGAGACCCAGTACTTC
CVWGRETQYF
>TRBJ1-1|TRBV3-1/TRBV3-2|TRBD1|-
TGTGCCAGCAGCCAAGGTTGGGGGACAGGGGCTTTCTTT
CASSQGWGTGAFF
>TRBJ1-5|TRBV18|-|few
TGTGCCAGCTCACCACCGAAACAGGGCGGGCAGCCCCAGCATTTT
CASSPPKQGGQPQHF
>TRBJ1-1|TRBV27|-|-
TGTGCCAGCAGCCTGAACAGGGCTGGCGCTGAAGCTTTCTTT
CASSLNRAGAEAFF
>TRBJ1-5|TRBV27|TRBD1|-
TGTGCCAGCTCCGGGACAGGGAGGGGTGGCAATCAGCCCCAGCATTTT
CASSGTGRGGNQPQHF
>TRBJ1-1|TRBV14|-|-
TGTGCCAGCAGGCCGGTGGTACTTTACACTGAAGCTTTCTTT
CASRPVVLYTEAFF
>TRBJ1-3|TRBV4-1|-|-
TGCGCCAGCAGCCAAGTGCCGGGACCTTCTGGAAACACCATATATTTT
CASSQVPGPSGNTIYF
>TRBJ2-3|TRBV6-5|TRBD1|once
TGTGCCAGCAGTCAGCGACAGGGTGTAGATACGCAGTATTTT
CASSQRQGVDTQYF
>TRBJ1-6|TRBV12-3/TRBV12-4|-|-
TGTGCCAGCAGTCTGGACGAGGTGTCACCCCTCCACTTT
CASSLDEVSPLHF
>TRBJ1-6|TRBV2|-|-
TGTGCCAGCAGTGTTGGGTATAATTCACCCCTCCACTTT
CASSVGYNSPLHF
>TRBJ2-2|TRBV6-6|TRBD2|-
TGTGCCAGCAGTAACCCTAGCGGGACGAACACCGGGGAGCTGTTTTTT
CASSNPSGTNTGELFF
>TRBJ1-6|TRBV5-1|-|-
TGCGCCAGCAGCTTGGTAAGGAATTCACCCCTCCACTTT
CASSLVRNSPLHF
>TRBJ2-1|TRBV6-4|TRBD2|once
TGTGCCAGCAGTGCCCTCGGGGGGAGCGGGGGCCGCAATGAGCAGTTCTTC
CASSALGGSGGRNEQFF
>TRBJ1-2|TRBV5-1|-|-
TGCGCCAGCAGAGATAACTATGGCTACACCTTC
CASRDNYGYTF
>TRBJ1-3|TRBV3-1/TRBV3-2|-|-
TGTGCCAGCAGCTCTCGGACAGCTAGCTCTGGAAACACCATATATTTT
CASSSRTASSGNTIYF
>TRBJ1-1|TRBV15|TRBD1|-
TGTGCCACCAGCACATCTTTAGGGACAGGGAACACTGAAGCTTTCTTT
CATSTSLGTGNTEAFF
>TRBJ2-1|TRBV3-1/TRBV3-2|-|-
TGTGCCAGCAGCCCCCGGGGCGTTGGGGGTGAGCAGTTCTTC
CASSPRGVGGEQFF
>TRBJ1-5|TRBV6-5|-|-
TGTGCCACTTCCGCGGGACGGAATCAGCCCCAGCATTTT
CATSAGRNQPQHF
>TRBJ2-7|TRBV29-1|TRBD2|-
TGCAGCGTCCAGCGGGGGGAAGGATACGAGCAGTACTTC
CSVQRGEGYEQYF
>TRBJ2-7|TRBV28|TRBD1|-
TGTGCCAGCAGTTTATCTGGACAGGGCAACTACGAGCAGTACTTC
CASSLSGQGNYEQYF
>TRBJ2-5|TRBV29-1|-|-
TGCAGCGTTGGACTCTCCGGGTCGGCGGAGACCCAGTACTTC
CSVGLSGSAETQYF
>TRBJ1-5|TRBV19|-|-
TGTGCCAGTAGTCCCACGGGGAATCAGCCCCAGCATTTT
CASSPTGNQPQHF
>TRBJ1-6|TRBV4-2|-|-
TGTGCCAGCAGCCAAGAAGTGGGAGCAGGGCGGAATTCACCCCTCCACTTT
CASSQEVGAGRNSPLHF
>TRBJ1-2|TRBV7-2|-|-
TGTGCCAGCAGCCCGAACGAGGGCCCCTATGGCTACACCTTC
CASSPNEGPYGYTF
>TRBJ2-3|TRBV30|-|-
TGTGCCTGGAGTGTGGGTGTGAGCGACGATACGCAGTATTTT
CAWSVGVSDDTQYF
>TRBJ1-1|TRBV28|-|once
TGTGCCAGCAGGAGGGCTCCAACCACTGAAGCTTTCTTT
CASRRAPTTEAFF
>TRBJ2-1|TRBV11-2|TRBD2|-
TGTGCCAGCAGCTTAGGCTGGCTAGCGGGGGTTCCGTACAATGAGCAGTTCTTC
CASSLGWLAGVPYNEQFF
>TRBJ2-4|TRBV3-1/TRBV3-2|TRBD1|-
TGTGCCAGCAGCCAGGCAGGGGGCGAAAACATTCAGTACTTC
CASSQAGGENIQYF
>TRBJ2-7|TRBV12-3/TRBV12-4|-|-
TGTGCCAGCAGCCTTACCAGGGGCGAGCAGTACTTC
CASSLTRGEQYF
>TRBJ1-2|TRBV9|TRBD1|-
TGTGCCAGCAGCGTAGCTGGGTGGGGACAGACCTATGGCTACACCTTC
CASSVAGWGQTYGYTF
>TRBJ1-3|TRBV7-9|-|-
TGTGCCAGCAGCTTATCGCCAATACAGGGACCCATCTCTGGAAACACCATATATTTT
CASSLSPIQGPISGNTIYF
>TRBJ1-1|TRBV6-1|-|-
TGTGCCAGCAGTGACCTATCGGCCACTGAAGCTTTCTTT
CASSDLSATEAFF
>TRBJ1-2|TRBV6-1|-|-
TGTGCCAGCAGTGAAGGCAGGGTCTCTCGTGGCTACACCTTC
CASSEGRVSRGYTF
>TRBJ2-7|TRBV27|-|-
TGTGCCAGCGGTCGGGGCAGGAGCTCCTACGAGCAGTACTTC
CASGRGRSSYEQYF
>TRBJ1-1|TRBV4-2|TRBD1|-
TGTGCCAGCAGCCAAGATGGGGGGGCAGGGGGAAACACTGAAGCTTTCTTT
CASSQDGGAGGNTEAFF
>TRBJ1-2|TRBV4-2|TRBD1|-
TGTGCCAGCAGCCAGTCGGACAGGGGTTATGGCTACACCTTC
CASSQSDRGYGYTF
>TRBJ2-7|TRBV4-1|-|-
TGCGCCAGCAGCCAAGAGGCCGAACACTCCTACGAGCAGTACTTC
CASSQEAEHSYEQYF
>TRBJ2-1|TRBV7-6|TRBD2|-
TGTGCCAGCAGCCTCTCCACTAGCGGGGGGGCTTTTTATGAGCAGTTCTTC
CASSLSTSGGAFYEQFF
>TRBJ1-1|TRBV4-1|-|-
TGCGCCAGCAGCCAAGGTCCCTCTTGGTCCTATGAAGCTTTCTTT
CASSQGPSWSYEAFF
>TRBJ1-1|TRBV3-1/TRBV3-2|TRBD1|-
TGTGCCAGCAGAGCAGCCCCCGGACAGGGGAACACTGAAGCTTTCTTT
CASRAAPGQGNTEAFF
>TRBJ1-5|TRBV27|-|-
TGTGCCAGCAGTTTAAAATTTTGGCGGGACAATCAGCCCCAGCATTTT
CASSLKFWRDNQPQHF
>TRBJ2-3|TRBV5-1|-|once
TGCGCCAGCAGCAACGGACAGAGCACAGATACGCAGTATTTT
CASSNGQSTDTQYF
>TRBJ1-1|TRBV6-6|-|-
TGTGCCAGCAGCCATGGACGGGAGGTCATGGCCACGGCTTTCTTT
CASSHGREVMATAFF
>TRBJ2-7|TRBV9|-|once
TGTGCCAGCAGCCCAAGGTCAGGGACCTACGAGCAGTACTTC
CASSPRSGTYEQYF
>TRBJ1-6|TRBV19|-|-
TGTGCCAGTAGTATCGGCAGGGGTTACAATTCACCCCTCCACTTT
CASSIGRGYNSPLHF
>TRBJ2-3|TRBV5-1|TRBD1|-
TGCGCCAGCAGGGGAGGACAGGGCAAAGATACGCAGTATTTT
CASRGGQGKDTQYF
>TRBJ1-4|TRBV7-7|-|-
TGTGCCAGCAGCCTCAGGGTTGATGAAAAACTGTTTTTT
CASSLRVDEKLFF
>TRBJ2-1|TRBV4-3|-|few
TGCGCCAGCAGCCCCTTGGGACGGCAGGGGGGATACAATGAGCAGTTCTTC
CASSPLGRQGGYNEQFF
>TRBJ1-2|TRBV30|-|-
TGTGCCTGGAGCTCAGGGGTTAACTATGGCTACACCTTC
CAWSSGVNYGYTF
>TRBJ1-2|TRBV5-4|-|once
TGTGCCAGCAGCTTGGGGACGGGCGCAATGTACGGGGGCGGCTACACCTTC
CASSLGTGAMYGGGYTF
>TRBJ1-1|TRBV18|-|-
TGTGCCAGCTCACCAAGGGCCGAGGCGGCTTTCTTT
CASSPRAEAAFF
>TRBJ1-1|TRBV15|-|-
TGTGCCACCAGCATAGTAATGAACACTGAAGCTTTCTTT
CATSIVMNTEAFF
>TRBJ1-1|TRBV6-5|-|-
TGTGCCAGCAGTCTCTCGGGGCTAAGCGGAACTGAAGCTTTCTTT
CASSLSGLSGTEAFF
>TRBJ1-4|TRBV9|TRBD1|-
TGTGCCAGCAGCGTCGGGACAGGGTTAGGAAAACTGTTTTTT
CASSVGTGLGKLFF